The rows below give T cell receptor beta chains drawn from one sample of a study of graft-versus-host responses after intestinal transplantation. Generated by immunoSEQ multiplex PCR, the TCRdb table keeps only in-frame clones and is missing some. The sample has around 25,000 clones, approximately 40% seen once. The material was alloreactive CD4+ T cells from a mixed lymphocyte reaction culture, obtained before intestinal transplant. These receptor sequences come from a human patient who received an intestinal transplant. CDR3s include the opening cysteine and the closing phenylalanine or tryptophan. D genes are given only for firm matches. Rows give clone size only sometimes, using once, few, many, or a class for an expanded clone.

TRBV19	TRBJ2-1	TRBD2	NA	CASSLLTSYHNEQFF	TGTGCCAGTAGCCTCCTGACTAGCTACCACAATGAGCAGTTCTTC
TRBV5-1	TRBJ2-6	NA	NA	CASRNPWGGNSSGANVLTF	TGCGCCAGCCGCAACCCCTGGGGCGGGAACAGCTCTGGGGCCAACGTCCTGACTTTC
TRBV6-6	TRBJ1-6	NA	NA	CASSYRQSPSPLHF	TGTGCCAGCAGTTATAGACAGTCTCCTTCACCCCTCCACTTT
TRBV6-5	TRBJ2-7	TRBD2	few	CASSYTSLAGQYEQYF	TGTGCCAGCAGTTACACCAGTCTAGCGGGACAATACGAGCAGTACTTC
TRBV29-1	TRBJ2-3	NA	NA	CSFALRSTDTQYF	TGCAGTTTCGCCCTGCGGAGCACAGATACGCAGTATTTT
TRBV5-4	TRBJ2-1	TRBD1	few	CASSLRGTGTREQFF	TGTGCCAGCAGCTTGCGTGGGACAGGGACCCGTGAGCAGTTCTTC
TRBV6-1	TRBJ2-7	NA	NA	CASSSRGNYEQYF	TGTGCCAGCAGTTCACGGGGAAACTACGAGCAGTACTTC
TRBV19	TRBJ1-6	NA	few	CASSSLQAYYNSPLHF	TGTGCCAGTAGCAGCTTACAGGCTTATTATAATTCACCCCTCCACTTT
TRBV5-1	TRBJ2-4	TRBD2	NA	CASSLTAGGPTNIQYF	TGCGCCAGCAGCTTGACAGCGGGAGGGCCAACGAACATTCAGTACTTC
TRBV6-5	TRBJ1-2	TRBD1	many	CASSYNIGGNYGYTF	TGTGCCAGCAGTTACAATATAGGGGGCAACTATGGCTACACCTTC
TRBV5-1	TRBJ2-7	NA	medium-sized	CASSLAVFSYEQYF	TGCGCCAGCAGCTTGGCCGTATTCTCCTACGAGCAGTACTTC
TRBV29-1	TRBJ2-5	NA	NA	CSVCDGNNQETQYF	TGCAGCGTTTGCGACGGGAACAATCAAGAGACCCAGTACTTC
TRBV5-1	TRBJ2-7	NA	few	CASSLGYYETYEQYF	TGCGCCAGCAGCTTGGGATACTATGAGACCTACGAGCAGTACTTC
TRBV6-5	TRBJ2-5	TRBD1	NA	CASSYGTGKGETQYF	TGTGCCAGCAGTTACGGGACAGGGAAGGGGGAGACCCAGTACTTC
TRBV2	TRBJ1-3	TRBD1	NA	CASRTTGAGNTIYF	TGTGCCAGCAGGACGACAGGGGCTGGAAACACCATATATTTT
TRBV5-5	TRBJ2-5	TRBD2	few	CASSLGAGRETQYF	TGTGCCAGCAGCTTGGGTGCCGGGAGGGAGACCCAGTACTTC
TRBV11-3	TRBJ2-2	NA	NA	CASSWGDRTGELFF	TGTGCCAGCAGCTGGGGGGACCGCACCGGGGAGCTGTTTTTT
TRBV5-4	TRBJ1-4	NA	NA	CASSLRGREGEKLFF	TGTGCCAGCAGCTTGAGGGGCAGGGAGGGTGAAAAACTGTTTTTT
TRBV30	TRBJ2-1	NA	NA	CAWNGLNNEQFF	TGTGCCTGGAACGGACTGAACAATGAGCAGTTCTTC
TRBV6-4	TRBJ2-3	NA	NA	CASSWTVSTDTQYF	TGTGCCAGCAGTTGGACAGTTAGCACAGATACGCAGTATTTT
TRBV30	TRBJ2-5	NA	NA	CAWKRPGHLETQYF	TGTGCCTGGAAACGCCCGGGACATTTGGAGACCCAGTACTTC
TRBV4-3	TRBJ2-1	NA	many	CASSRSGQFYNEQFF	TGCGCCAGCAGCCGGTCAGGACAGTTTTACAATGAGCAGTTCTTC
TRBV25-1	TRBJ1-6	NA	NA	CARPRMGGGKANNSPLHF	TGTGCCAGACCGCGAATGGGGGGGGGCAAGGCCAATAATTCACCCCTCCACTTT
TRBV21-1	TRBJ1-5	NA	NA	CASSKGDGGASGQPQHF	TGTGCCAGCAGCAAAGGGGATGGGGGGGCATCGGGTCAGCCCCAGCATTTT
TRBV6-1	TRBJ1-5	NA	medium-sized	CATLLRGYQPQHF	TGTGCCACTTTACTTAGGGGGTATCAGCCCCAGCATTTT
TRBV5-5	TRBJ2-7	NA	few	CASSPVGDYYEQYF	TGTGCCAGCAGCCCTGTCGGAGACTACTACGAGCAGTACTTC
TRBV27	TRBJ2-1	TRBD1	NA	CASSFRQGGSYNEQFF	TGTGCCAGCAGTTTCCGACAGGGGGGTTCCTACAATGAGCAGTTCTTC
TRBV10-2	TRBJ1-6	NA	few	CASRGGQGKNSPLHF	TGCGCCAGCAGGGGGGGGCAGGGAAAGAATTCACCCCTCCACTTT
TRBV7-9	TRBJ2-1	TRBD2	NA	CASSLSVIAGARTEQFF	TGTGCCAGCAGCTTATCGGTCATAGCGGGGGCGCGCACGGAGCAGTTCTTC
TRBV27	TRBJ2-6	NA	NA	CASGRHLSGANVLTF	TGTGCCAGCGGAAGACATCTCTCTGGGGCCAACGTCCTGACTTTC
TRBV23-1	TRBJ1-1	NA	NA	CASSQGSNTEAFF	TGCGCCAGCAGTCAAGGCTCAAACACTGAAGCTTTCTTT
TRBV9	TRBJ1-2	NA	few	CASSVGPQGVSLTYGYTF	TGTGCCAGCAGCGTCGGACCACAAGGGGTCTCGCTAACCTATGGCTACACCTTC
TRBV7-9	TRBJ2-3	NA	NA	CASSWGAQDTQYF	TGTGCCAGCAGTTGGGGAGCACAAGATACGCAGTATTTT
TRBV5-4	TRBJ2-7	NA	NA	CASSLSYAQIRAEQYF	TGTGCCAGCAGCTTGTCTTACGCCCAGATAAGAGCGGAGCAGTACTTC
TRBV18	TRBJ2-7	NA	few	CASTRGEGYEQYF	TGTGCCAGTACCAGGGGTGAGGGCTACGAGCAGTACTTC
TRBV18	TRBJ2-1	NA	NA	CASSPPFRVREQFF	TGTGCCAGCTCACCACCATTCAGGGTCCGTGAGCAGTTCTTC
TRBV7-6	TRBJ2-5	NA	NA	CASSLAGEAETQYF	TGTGCCAGCAGCTTAGCGGGAGAGGCGGAGACCCAGTACTTC
TRBV5-6	TRBJ2-5	NA	few	CASSPLGVQETQYF	TGTGCCAGCAGCCCGCTGGGAGTCCAAGAGACCCAGTACTTC
TRBV2	TRBJ2-3	NA	few	CASMGITGNTQYF	TGTGCCAGCATGGGCATAACTGGTAATACGCAGTATTTT
TRBV4-2	TRBJ2-7	NA	few	CASSQVTSSSYEQYF	TGTGCCAGCAGCCAAGTTACTTCGAGCTCCTACGAGCAGTACTTC
TRBV6-5	TRBJ1-2	NA	NA	CASSLTGWYGYTF	TGTGCCAGCAGTTTAACAGGATGGTATGGCTACACCTTC
TRBV19	TRBJ2-7	TRBD2	few	CASSVSGTRSYEQYF	TGTGCCAGTAGTGTGTCCGGGACTAGAAGCTACGAGCAGTACTTC
TRBV25-1	TRBJ1-1	TRBD1	NA	CARVLTGKNTEAFF	TGTGCCAGGGTATTGACAGGGAAGAACACTGAAGCTTTCTTT
TRBV6-6	TRBJ1-2	TRBD1	NA	CASTHGGTGYGYTF	TGTGCCAGCACCCACGGAGGGACAGGGTATGGCTACACCTTC
TRBV19	TRBJ1-6	NA	NA	CASMQDNSYNSPLHF	TGTGCCAGTATGCAGGACAACTCCTATAATTCACCCCTCCACTTT
TRBV25-1	TRBJ2-3	TRBD2	NA	CASRGTSGRRSDTQYF	TGTGCCAGCAGAGGGACTAGCGGGAGGAGGTCAGATACGCAGTATTTT
TRBV7-6	TRBJ2-7	NA	NA	CASSLVAGNYEQYF	TGTGCCAGCAGCTTAGTGGCGGGCAACTACGAGCAGTACTTC
TRBV5-1	TRBJ2-3	NA	NA	CATKRMFSTDTQYF	TGCGCCACCAAGCGGATGTTTAGCACAGATACGCAGTATTTT
TRBV5-4	TRBJ2-1	TRBD2	NA	CASSLAGRLLYNEQFF	TGTGCCAGCAGCTTGGCCGGGAGGCTCCTCTACAATGAGCAGTTCTTC
TRBV4-2	TRBJ1-1	NA	NA	CASSRPGNTEAFF	TGTGCCAGCAGCCGGCCGGGGAACACTGAAGCTTTCTTT
TRBV4-2	TRBJ1-5	TRBD1	few	CASSQVGYRGPNQPQHF	TGTGCCAGCAGCCAAGTTGGTTACAGGGGCCCTAATCAGCCCCAGCATTTT
TRBV13	TRBJ1-3	NA	NA	CASSLYLSAIYF	TGTGCCAGCAGCTTATACCTTAGCGCCATATATTTT
TRBV30	TRBJ1-5	NA	once	CAWSVRMNQPQHF	TGTGCCTGGAGTGTGCGAATGAATCAGCCCCAGCATTTT
TRBV5-4	TRBJ2-1	NA	NA	CASSLAVGSYNEQFF	TGTGCCAGCAGCCTTGCGGTTGGGTCCTACAATGAGCAGTTCTTC